This paragraph reports one T cell receptor (beta chain). Trimming removed 3 bases at V and 8 bases at J, with 13 bases between. The length of the CDR3 is 14 residues. CDR1 and CDR2 from the germline V gene are SGHAT and FQNNGV. These data belong to a study of blood T cell repertoires in COVID-19. As for the study in general: The United States, Italy and Spain were the sources of the acute and convalescent COVID-19 samples.

In the original workflow: Quantification of nucleated cells was approximated via reference gene primer amplification. TCRdb's copy holds only in-frame clones and misses some; the assay was immunoSEQ multiplex PCR. From that table come the V and J calls and clone size; the DNA was used to work out D and trimming. Of about 270,000 clones listed, about 87% are singletons. The TCR originated in a woman aged 50 to 65 who had recovered from COVID-19. This chain connects TRBV11-2 to TRBJ2-2; D uncertain. Source material: PBMCs or T cells enriched from blood (not recorded which). This CDR3 is CASSFSPGTGELFF. For the CDR3, the DNA is TGTGCCAGCAGCTTTAGCCCGGGTACGGGGGAGCTGTTTTTT.